This TCR beta chain was identified during a study of blood T cell repertoires in COVID-19. Across the whole study: The cDNA or gDNA used as material had been derived from T cells, B-cell-depleted T cells, or PBMCs.

This table comes from immunoSEQ multiplex PCR, and its TCRdb copy is limited to in-frame clones, with some not included. This sample yields about 160,000 clones, of which around 90% are seen a single time; around 2.1% belongs to the top ten. This CDR3 is 16 amino acids long. Germline lookup yields CDR1 MDHEN and CDR2 SYDVKM. V lost 2 bases and J lost 11; bases outside the gene matches: 15. V gene TRBV28 combines with J gene TRBJ2-4; TRBD2 aligns across 7 bases. The TCR was taken from a man aged 18 to 35 with acute or convalescent COVID-19. Sequences were obtained from peripheral blood. CDR3 loop: CASSLDPAGPLGFQYF. The CDR3 DNA is TGTGCCAGCAGTTTAGACCCAGCGGGACCCTTAGGGTTTCAGTACTTC.